These 17 T cell receptor beta chains share one sample of origin, sequenced in a study of PD-1 blockade in classical Hodgkin lymphoma. Assay: immunoSEQ multiplex PCR; the TCRdb copy retains only in-frame clones and omits some. This table holds 35,000 to 45,000 clones, over 70% found once. Every patient experienced relapse after autologous stem cell transplantation, and brentuximab vedotin exposure varied. The material was peripheral blood mononuclear cells (PBMCs), obtained at baseline. These receptors all stem from a human donor with classical Hodgkin lymphoma.

This sequence joins TRBV11-2 and TRBJ2-3; 7 nucleotides line up with TRBD1. The germline V gene encodes CDR1 SGHAT and CDR2 FQNNGV. Germline trimming cut 5 bases from V and 4 bases from J; bases unmatched to any gene: 9. This CDR3 has 15 amino acids. CDR3 sequence (DNA): TGTGCCAGCAGCCGAAACAGGGGAGAGGCAGATACGCAGTATTTT. Translated, it gives CASSRNRGEADTQYF.

V and J are TRBV5-1 and TRBJ1-1; 7 bases map to TRBD1. The CDR3 contains 17 residues. V lost 4 bases and J lost 0; bases outside the gene matches: 12. Germline CDR1 SGHRS, CDR2 YFSETQ. CDR3: CASSLLGYQGVNTEAFF. The CDR3 nucleotides are TGCGCCAGCAGCCTTCTCGGGTACCAGGGGGTGAACACTGAAGCTTTCTTT.

The V and J genes are TRBV19 and TRBJ1-1, with 7 bases aligning to TRBD1. Germline CDR1 is LNHDA and CDR2 is SQIVND (reference sequence). The CDR3 totals 13 residues. V dropped 5 bases and J dropped 5; count of bases not matched to a gene: 5. The CDR3 spells CASSRQGRTEAFF. As DNA, the CDR3 is TGTGCCAGTAGTCGACAGGGAAGGACTGAAGCTTTCTTT.

V and J are TRBV6-4 and TRBJ2-1, with 8 bases identical to TRBD2. The CDR3 totals 16 residues. CDR1 is MRHNA, CDR2 SNTAGT, per germline. The J segment lost 1 base and the V segment lost 8 bases, leaving 10 bases of the junction unmatched. The CDR3 region has the DNA TGTGCCAGCCTAGGGCCGGGACTAGGGTCCTACAATGAGCAGTTCTTC. Its translation is CASLGPGLGSYNEQFF.

CDR3 loop: CASKQRYEQYF. In nucleotides, the CDR3 is TGTGCCAGCAAACAGCGCTACGAGCAGTACTTC. V gene TRBV28 combines with J gene TRBJ2-7, with no clear D. The germline V gene encodes CDR1 MDHEN and CDR2 SYDVKM. The CDR3 length is 11 residues. V was cut by 7 bases and J by 3 bases, with 7 bases left in between.

This sequence joins TRBV6-1 and TRBJ1-5, with D unresolved. The germline V and J ends were trimmed by 4 bases and 0 bases, with 7 bases remaining between them. Germline V gene lookup returns CDR1 MNHNS and CDR2 SASEGT. The CDR3 spans 14 residues. The CDR3 here is CASSAETSNQPQHF. The DNA for the CDR3 is TGTGCCAGCAGTGCGGAGACTAGCAATCAGCCCCAGCATTTT.

CDR3 loop: CASSYSMAGGETEAFF. CDR3 nucleotide sequence: TGTGCCAGCAGTTACTCGATGGCAGGGGGCGAAACTGAAGCTTTCTTT. The chain links TRBV6-5 to TRBJ1-1, with 8 bases aligning to TRBD1. The ends lost 0 bases at V and 5 bases at J; junction bases unmatched: 8. In germline, CDR1 is MNHEY, CDR2 SVGAGI. The CDR3 length is 16 residues.

This sequence joins TRBV6-6 and TRBJ1-2; D remains ambiguous. This CDR3 is built from 14 residues. Trimming removed 0 bases at V and 2 bases at J, with 7 bases between. Germline V gene lookup returns CDR1 MNHNY and CDR2 SVGAGI (reference sequence). The DNA for the CDR3 is TGTGCCAGCAGTTACTCGTACGGGAACTATGGCTACACCTTC. Translated: CASSYSYGNYGYTF.

The V gene is TRBV27, the J gene TRBJ1-1; no reliable D call. Trimming removed 1 base from V and 1 base from J, with 7 bases in between. CDR1 MNHEY and CDR2 SMNVEV come from the germline V gene (reference sequence). The CDR3 is made up of 14 amino acids. The CDR3 reads CASSLYGPNTEAFF. The CDR3 nucleotides are TGTGCCAGCAGTTTATACGGCCCGAACACTGAAGCTTTCTTT.

This chain uses TRBV7-3 with TRBJ2-3, with 8 bases aligning to TRBD1. Germline lookup yields CDR1 SGHTA and CDR2 FQGTGA. This CDR3 region has 14 residues. V was pared by 2 bases and J by 14 bases, with 12 bases of the junction left unmatched. The CDR3 sequence is CASSLLAGGSALYF. CDR3 DNA sequence: TGTGCCAGCAGCTTATTGGCAGGGGGCTCCGCTTTGTATTTT.

V and J are TRBV10-3 and TRBJ2-2; tentatively, D is TRBD1 (5 bases). V lost 11 bases, J lost 9 bases, and 22 bases lay in between. This CDR3 has 14 residues. Germline V lookup: CDR1 ENHRY, CDR2 SYGVKD. CDR3 loop: CACSTDTSNRELFF. In nucleotides, the CDR3 is TGTGCCTGTTCGACGGACACCAGCAACCGGGAGCTGTTTTTT.

The rearrangement joins TRBV5-6 to TRBJ2-1, with 10 bases that match TRBD2. This CDR3 has 15 amino acids. The germline V gene encodes CDR1 SGHDT and CDR2 YYEEEE. The V and J ends lost 3 bases and 9 bases, in that order; junction bases with no gene match: 9. CDR3: CASSSIAGGTSEQFF. CDR3 sequence (DNA): TGTGCCAGCAGCTCCATAGCGGGAGGTACCAGTGAGCAGTTCTTC.

The V and J genes are TRBV5-6 and TRBJ2-5; 10 positions agree with TRBD2. Germline CDR1 is SGHDT and CDR2 is YYEEEE. V was pared by 2 bases and J by 7 bases, with 20 bases of the junction left unmatched. The CDR3 is 19 amino acids. In DNA form, the CDR3 reads TGTGCCAGCAGCTTAGGACCGGGACTAGCGCTAATTAAATCAGGGACCCAGTACTTC. Translation gives CASSLGPGLALIKSGTQYF.

The rearrangement joins TRBV10-3 to TRBJ1-4; 9 bases fit TRBD1. The germline V gene encodes CDR1 ENHRY and CDR2 SYGVKD. The CDR3 is made up of 14 amino acids. Trimming removed 6 bases from V and 8 bases from J; junction bases left unmatched: 7. CDR3 coding DNA: TGTGCCATCAGCCCCGGGACAGGGCAGGAAAAACTGTTTTTT. The encoded protein is CAISPGTGQEKLFF.

This chain uses TRBV27 with TRBJ2-1; no reliable D call. Deletions cut 3 bases from V and 2 bases from J, with 8 bases between. Germline assignment: CDR1 MNHEY and CDR2 SMNVEV (reference sequence). The CDR3 is 14 residues long. CDR3 sequence: CASSFDGTYNEQFF. CDR3 sequence (DNA): TGTGCCAGCAGTTTCGACGGAACCTACAATGAGCAGTTCTTC.

The chain links TRBV11-2 to TRBJ2-3; D unresolved. There are 14 residues in the CDR3. V shed 2 bases and J shed 3 bases, with 9 bases lying between them. Germline V gene data show CDR1 as SGHAT and CDR2 as FQNNGV. CDR3 in DNA: TGTGCCAGCAGCTTAATGGCTGGGACAGATACGCAGTATTTT. Amino acids: CASSLMAGTDTQYF.

This chain joins TRBV11-2 and TRBJ1-2, with 7 positions matching TRBD1. This CDR3 has 14 residues. Germline loops: CDR1 SGHAT, CDR2 FQNNGV. Losses at the gene ends were 4 bases for V and 0 bases for J; bases not matched to a gene: 2. In nucleotides, the CDR3 is TGTGCCAGCAGCTCGGGACAGTCTAACTATGGCTACACCTTC. Its protein is CASSSGQSNYGYTF.